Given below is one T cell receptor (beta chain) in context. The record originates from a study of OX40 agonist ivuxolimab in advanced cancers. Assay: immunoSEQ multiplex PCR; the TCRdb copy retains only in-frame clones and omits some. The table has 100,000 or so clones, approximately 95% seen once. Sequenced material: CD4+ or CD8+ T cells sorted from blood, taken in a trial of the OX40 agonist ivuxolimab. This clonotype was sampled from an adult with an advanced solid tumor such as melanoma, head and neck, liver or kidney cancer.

The CDR3 is CASSLGLALNYNEQFF. The CDR3, as DNA: TGCGCCAGCAGCTTGGGACTAGCGCTAAACTACAATGAGCAGTTCTTC. The chain uses TRBV5-1 and TRBJ2-1; TRBD2 matches 8 bases. V dropped 0 bases and J dropped 3; count of bases not matched to a gene: 5. This CDR3 region has 16 residues. Germline loops: CDR1 SGHRS, CDR2 YFSETQ.